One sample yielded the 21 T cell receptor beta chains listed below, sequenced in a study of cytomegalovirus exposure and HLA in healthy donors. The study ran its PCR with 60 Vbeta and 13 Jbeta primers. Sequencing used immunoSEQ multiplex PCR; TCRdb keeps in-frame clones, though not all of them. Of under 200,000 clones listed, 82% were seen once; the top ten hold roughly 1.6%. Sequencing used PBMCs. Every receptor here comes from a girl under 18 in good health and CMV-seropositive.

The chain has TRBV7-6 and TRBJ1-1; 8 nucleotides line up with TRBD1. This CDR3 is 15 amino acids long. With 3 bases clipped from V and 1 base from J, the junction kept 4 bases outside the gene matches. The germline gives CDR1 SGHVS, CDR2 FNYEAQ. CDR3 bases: TGTGCCAGCAGCTTGTGGGACAGGCAGAACACTGAAGCTTTCTTT. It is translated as CASSLWDRQNTEAFF. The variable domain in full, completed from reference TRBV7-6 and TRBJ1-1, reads GAGVSQSPRYKVTKRGQDVALRCDPISGHVSLYWYRQALGQGPEFLTYFNYEAQQDKSGLPNDRFSAERPEGSISTLTIQRTEQRDSAMYRCASSLWDRQNTEAFFGQGTRLTVV.

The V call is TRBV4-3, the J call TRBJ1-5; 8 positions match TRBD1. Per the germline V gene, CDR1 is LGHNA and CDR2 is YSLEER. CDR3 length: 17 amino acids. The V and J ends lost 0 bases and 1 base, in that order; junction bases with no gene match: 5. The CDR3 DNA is TGCGCCAGCAGCCAAGATAGGACAGGGCAAAGCAATCAGCCCCAGCATTTT. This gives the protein CASSQDRTGQSNQPQHF.

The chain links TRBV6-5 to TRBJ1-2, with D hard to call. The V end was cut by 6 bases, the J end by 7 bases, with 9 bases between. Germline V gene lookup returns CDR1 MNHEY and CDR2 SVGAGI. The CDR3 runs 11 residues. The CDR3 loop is CASRNGPGYTF. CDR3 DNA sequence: TGTGCCAGCAGAAACGGTCCTGGCTACACCTTC.

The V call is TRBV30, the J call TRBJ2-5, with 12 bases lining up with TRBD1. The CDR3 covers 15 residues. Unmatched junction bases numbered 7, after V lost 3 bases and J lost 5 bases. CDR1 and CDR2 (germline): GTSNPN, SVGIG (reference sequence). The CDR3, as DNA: TGTGCCTGGAGACCGGGACAGGGGGCAAGGGAGACCCAGTACTTC. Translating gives CAWRPGQGARETQYF. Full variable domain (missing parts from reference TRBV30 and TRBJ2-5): SQTIHQWPATLVQPVGSPLSLECTVEGTSNPNLYWYRQAAGRGLQLLFYSVGIGQISSEVPQNLSASRPQDRQFILSSKKLLLSDSGFYLCAWRPGQGARETQYFGPGTRLLVL.

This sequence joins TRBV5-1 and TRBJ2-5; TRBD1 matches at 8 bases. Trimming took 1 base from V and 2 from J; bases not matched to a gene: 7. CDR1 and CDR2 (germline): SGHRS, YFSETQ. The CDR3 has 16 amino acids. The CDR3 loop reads CASSLRWTGLQETQYF. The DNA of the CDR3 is TGCGCCAGCAGCTTGAGGTGGACAGGGCTACAAGAGACCCAGTACTTC.

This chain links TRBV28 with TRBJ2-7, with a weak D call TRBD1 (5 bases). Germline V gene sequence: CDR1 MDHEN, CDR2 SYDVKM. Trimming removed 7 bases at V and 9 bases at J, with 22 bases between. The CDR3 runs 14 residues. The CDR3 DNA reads TGTGCCAGCAATACCTCAAGGGGCTTCAGGCGGCAGTACTTC. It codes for CASNTSRGFRRQYF.

CDR3 DNA sequence: TGCGCCAGCAGCCGGACAGGGGGTGAGAGCACTGAAGCTTTCTTT. Residues: CASSRTGGESTEAFF. The gene calls are TRBV5-1 and TRBJ1-1; 10 bases align to TRBD1. The CDR3 is made up of 15 amino acids. Germline CDR1 reads SGHRS; CDR2 reads YFSETQ. With 4 bases clipped from V and 4 bases from J, the junction kept 7 bases outside the gene matches.

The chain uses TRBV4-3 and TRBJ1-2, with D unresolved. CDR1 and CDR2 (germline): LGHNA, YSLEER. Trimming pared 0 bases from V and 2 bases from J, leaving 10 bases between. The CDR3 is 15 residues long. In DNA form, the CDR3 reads TGCGCCAGCAGCCAAGACCAAAGCGGGAACTATGGCTACACCTTC. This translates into CASSQDQSGNYGYTF.

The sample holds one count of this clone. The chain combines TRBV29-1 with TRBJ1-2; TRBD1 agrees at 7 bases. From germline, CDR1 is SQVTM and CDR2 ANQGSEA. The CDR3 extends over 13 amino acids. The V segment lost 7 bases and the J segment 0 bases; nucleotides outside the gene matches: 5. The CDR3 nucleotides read TGCAGCGCCTACAGGGGTGCTAACTATGGCTACACCTTC. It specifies CSAYRGANYGYTF.

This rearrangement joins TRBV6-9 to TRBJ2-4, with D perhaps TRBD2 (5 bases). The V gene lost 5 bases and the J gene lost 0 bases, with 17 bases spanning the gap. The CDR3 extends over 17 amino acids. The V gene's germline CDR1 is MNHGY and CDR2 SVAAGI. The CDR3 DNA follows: TGTGCCAGCAGTCCGGGATGTCCAATTATAGCCAAAAACATTCAGTACTTC. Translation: CASSPGCPIIAKNIQYF.

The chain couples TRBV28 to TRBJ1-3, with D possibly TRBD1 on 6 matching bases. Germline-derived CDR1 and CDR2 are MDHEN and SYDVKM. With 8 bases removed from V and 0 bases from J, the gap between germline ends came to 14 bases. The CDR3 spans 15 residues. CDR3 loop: CASGRDTFSGNTIYF. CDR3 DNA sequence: TGTGCCAGCGGCCGGGACACCTTCTCTGGAAACACCATATATTTT.

The CDR3 protein is CSVQQGALGTEAFF. As DNA, the CDR3 is TGCAGCGTACAACAGGGGGCATTGGGCACTGAAGCTTTCTTT. The chain employs TRBV29-1 and TRBJ1-1, with TRBD1 matching over 9 bases. The CDR3 spans 14 residues. Germline V gene sequence: CDR1 SQVTM, CDR2 ANQGSEA. Trimming removed 6 bases from V and 4 bases from J; junction bases left unmatched: 9.

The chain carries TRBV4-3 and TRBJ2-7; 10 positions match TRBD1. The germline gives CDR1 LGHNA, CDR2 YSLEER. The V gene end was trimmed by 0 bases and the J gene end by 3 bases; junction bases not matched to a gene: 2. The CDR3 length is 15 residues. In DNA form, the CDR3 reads TGCGCCAGCAGCCAAGATGGGGACAGGGGCTACGAGCAGTACTTC. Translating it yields CASSQDGDRGYEQYF.

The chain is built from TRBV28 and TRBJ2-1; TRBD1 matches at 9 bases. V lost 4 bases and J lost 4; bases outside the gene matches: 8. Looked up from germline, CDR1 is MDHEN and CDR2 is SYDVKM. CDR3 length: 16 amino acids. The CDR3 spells CASSYPGQGIYNEQFF. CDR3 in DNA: TGTGCCAGCAGTTACCCGGGACAGGGCATTTACAATGAGCAGTTCTTC.

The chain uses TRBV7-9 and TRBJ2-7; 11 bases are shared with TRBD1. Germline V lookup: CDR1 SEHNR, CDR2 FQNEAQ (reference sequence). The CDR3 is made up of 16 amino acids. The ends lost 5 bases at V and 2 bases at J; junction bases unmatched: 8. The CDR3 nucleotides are TGTGCCAGCAGCCCAGCAGGGACAGGGGGTCCCTACGAGCAGTACTTC. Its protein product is CASSPAGTGGPYEQYF.

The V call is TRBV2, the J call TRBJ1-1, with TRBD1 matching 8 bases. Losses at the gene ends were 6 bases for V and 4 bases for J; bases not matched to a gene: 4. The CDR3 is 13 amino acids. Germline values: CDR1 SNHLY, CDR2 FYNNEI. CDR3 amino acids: CASSEDRATEAFF. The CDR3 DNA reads TGTGCCAGCAGCGAGGACAGGGCCACTGAAGCTTTCTTT. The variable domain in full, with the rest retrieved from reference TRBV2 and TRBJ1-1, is EPEVTQTPSHQVTQMGQEVILRCVPISNHLYFYWYRQILGQKVEFLVSFYNNEISEKSEIFDDQFSVERPDGSNFTLKIRSTKLEDSAMYFCASSEDRATEAFFGQGTRLTVV.

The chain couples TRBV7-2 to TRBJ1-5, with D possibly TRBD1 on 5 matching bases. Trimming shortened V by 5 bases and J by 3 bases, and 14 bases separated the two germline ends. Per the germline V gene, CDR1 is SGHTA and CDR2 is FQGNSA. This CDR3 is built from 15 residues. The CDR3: CASSLGGEANQPQHF. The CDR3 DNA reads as TGTGCCAGCAGCCTGGGGGGGGAGGCCAATCAGCCCCAGCATTTT.

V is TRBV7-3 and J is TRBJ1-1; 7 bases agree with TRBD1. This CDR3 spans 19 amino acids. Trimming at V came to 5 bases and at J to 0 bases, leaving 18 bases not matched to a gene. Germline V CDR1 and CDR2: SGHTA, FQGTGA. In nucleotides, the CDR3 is TGTGCCAGCAGCCGCGAATGGGACAGAGTTGAAACTTTGAACACTGAAGCTTTCTTT. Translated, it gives CASSREWDRVETLNTEAFF.

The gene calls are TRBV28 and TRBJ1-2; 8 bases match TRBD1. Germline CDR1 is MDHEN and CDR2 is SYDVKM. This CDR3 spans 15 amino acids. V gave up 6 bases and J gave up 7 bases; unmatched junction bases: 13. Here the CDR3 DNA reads TGTGCCAGCAGACTAACGGGACAGGATCCCTCTGGCTACACCTTC. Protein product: CASRLTGQDPSGYTF.

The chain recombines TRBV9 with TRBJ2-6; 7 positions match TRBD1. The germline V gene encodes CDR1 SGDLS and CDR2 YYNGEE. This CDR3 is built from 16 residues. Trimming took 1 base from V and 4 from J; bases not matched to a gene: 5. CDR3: CASSVTTGSGANVLTF. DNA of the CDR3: TGTGCCAGCAGCGTAACGACAGGGTCCGGGGCCAACGTCCTGACTTTC.

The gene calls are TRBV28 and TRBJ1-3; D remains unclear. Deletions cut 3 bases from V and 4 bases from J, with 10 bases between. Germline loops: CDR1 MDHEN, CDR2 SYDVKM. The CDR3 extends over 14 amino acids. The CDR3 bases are TGTGCCAGCAGTTTTGCAGGAAGGGGAAACACCATATATTTT. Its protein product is CASSFAGRGNTIYF.